This T cell receptor beta chain came from a study of blood T cell repertoires in COVID-19. Study context: The origin of the acute and convalescent COVID-19 samples was the United States, Italy and Spain.

Profiled with immunoSEQ multiplex PCR; TCRdb holds only in-frame clones, not every one. The table includes fewer than 45,000 clones, approximately 80% detected once. Sequenced sample: peripheral blood. This TCR derives from a human donor in a cohort sampled during active COVID-19.

This CDR3 is CASSVRQGAAGELFF. The CDR3 coding sequence is TGTGCCAGCAGCGTAAGACAGGGGGCGGCCGGGGAGCTGTTTTTT. This chain connects TRBV11-3 to TRBJ2-2, with 10 bases aligning to TRBD1. Germline V gene data show CDR1 as SGHNT and CDR2 as YENEEA. The CDR3 extends over 15 amino acids. Trimming removed 5 bases from V and 6 bases from J; junction bases left unmatched: 6.